This T cell receptor (beta chain) was documented in a study of blood T cell repertoires in COVID-19. Looking at the study overall: PBMCs, B-cell-depleted T cells, or T cells were the source of the cDNA or gDNA that made up the material.

The sample holds one count of this clone. Germline assignment: CDR1 MRHNA and CDR2 SNTAGT. This CDR3 spans 17 amino acids. Trimming at V came to 6 bases and at J to 0 bases, leaving 11 bases not matched to a gene. Only in-frame clones appear in the TCRdb table, and some are missing; sequencing was by immunoSEQ multiplex PCR. Of fewer than 500,000 clones in the sample, roughly 87% were seen once. The participants were between about 18 and 90 years old and came from 24 US areas. Participants reported their clinical history, and cohort assignment relied on those reports. Recovery meant two consecutive negative NP/OP PCR tests, professional clearance, or resolved symptoms.

Sequenced: PBMCs or T cells enriched from blood (not recorded which). The rearrangement joins TRBV6-4 to TRBJ2-1; TRBD2 aligns across 7 bases. This receptor was obtained from a woman under 30 who had recovered from COVID-19. In DNA form, the CDR3 reads TGTGCCAGCAGCCGACTCCCTAGCGGAAGCTCCTACAATGAGCAGTTCTTC. This translates into CASSRLPSGSSYNEQFF.